Following are 9 T cell receptor beta chains from one sample sequenced in a study of graft-versus-host responses after intestinal transplantation. Produced via immunoSEQ multiplex PCR; TCRdb's table is partial and in-frame only. The sample lists 85,000 to 100,000 clones, under 95% occurring once. No antigen has been identified for these receptors. The material sequenced was unstimulated CD8+ T cells sorted from spleen or lymph node cells, taken before transplant. These receptors were taken from a human donor who was the organ donor for an intestinal transplant.

The chain combines TRBV5-6 with TRBJ2-4, with D possibly being TRBD2 (6 bases). Trimming stripped 1 base from V and 0 bases from J, with 14 bases between. The CDR3 is 17 residues long. Germline V lookup: CDR1 SGHDT, CDR2 YYEEEE. The CDR3 nucleotides are TGTGCCAGCAGCTTGAATCCTAGCGAGCTAGCCAAAAACATTCAGTACTTC. This encodes CASSLNPSELAKNIQYF.

V and J are TRBV4-1 and TRBJ2-5; the match to TRBD2 covers 13 bases. The CDR3 length is 16 residues. The germline gives CDR1 MGHRA, CDR2 YSYEKL. V was clipped by 0 bases and J by 7 bases; unmatched bases: 5. CDR3 nucleotide sequence: TGCGCCAGCAGCCAAGAGGAGACTAGCGGGGGGTCGACCCAGTACTTC. Translation: CASSQEETSGGSTQYF.

V usage is TRBV5-8 and J usage is TRBJ1-5; 9 nucleotides match TRBD1. Trimming cost V 0 bases and J 8 bases; bases outside gene matches: 9. The CDR3 contains 16 residues. Germline CDR1 is SGHTS and CDR2 is YDEGEE. CDR3 protein: CASSLEGQGSWEPQHF. CDR3 DNA: TGTGCCAGCAGCTTGGAGGGACAGGGAAGTTGGGAGCCCCAGCATTTT.

This chain uses TRBV18 with TRBJ2-1; no clear D gene. Trimming removed 7 bases from V and 0 bases from J, with 16 bases in between. The CDR3 runs to 16 residues. Germline values: CDR1 KGHSH, CDR2 LQKENI. This CDR3 reads CASLPWHWSSYNEQFF. CDR3 DNA sequence: TGTGCCAGCTTACCCTGGCACTGGAGCTCCTACAATGAGCAGTTCTTC.

The rearrangement uses TRBV15 and TRBJ2-5; TRBD1 agrees at 9 bases. The end of the DNA aligns better with TRBJ2-7, so the J call may be wrong. The CDR3 loop spans 15 amino acids. In germline, CDR1 is LNHNV, CDR2 YYDKDF (reference sequence). The DNA of the CDR3 is TGTGCCACCAGCAGAGGTGGGACAGGGTACTACGAGCAGTACTTC. Amino acid sequence: CATSRGGTGYYEQYF.

This clone has only one observation. V is TRBV9 and J is TRBJ2-7; D is possibly TRBD1 (5 bases). Trimming stripped 0 bases from V and 2 bases from J, with 9 bases between. Germline V gene sequence: CDR1 SGDLS, CDR2 YYNGEE. This CDR3 spans 14 amino acids. In DNA, the CDR3 is TGTGCCAGCAGCGTAGGTGCAGGGACCTACGAGCAGTACTTC. It specifies CASSVGAGTYEQYF.

The chain uses TRBV2 and TRBJ2-1; 14 bases line up with TRBD2. The V gene's germline CDR1 is SNHLY and CDR2 FYNNEI. The CDR3 totals 15 residues. Trimming cost V 10 bases and J 8 bases; bases outside gene matches: 10. CDR3 amino acids: CAIDLGTSGSYEQFF. CDR3 in DNA: TGTGCCATCGACCTCGGGACTAGCGGGAGCTATGAGCAGTTCTTC.

The CDR3 region has the DNA TGCGCCAGCAGTGATAAGACTAGCAGCTACGAGCAGTACTTC. Translating it yields CASSDKTSSYEQYF. The chain has TRBV10-2 and TRBJ2-7; 7 bases agree with TRBD2. Germline loops: CDR1 WSHSY, CDR2 SAAADI. The length of the CDR3 is 14 residues. Germline trimming cut 3 bases from V and 3 bases from J; bases unmatched to any gene: 5.

CDR3 in amino acids: CASGLVDREGNTEAFF. Here the CDR3 DNA reads TGTGCTAGTGGTTTGGTTGACAGGGAAGGAAACACTGAAGCTTTCTTT. This chain links TRBV12-5 with TRBJ1-1; 7 positions match TRBD1. Germline CDR1 LGHNT, CDR2 FRNRAP. The CDR3 covers 16 residues. Trimming took 0 bases from V and 2 from J; bases not matched to a gene: 6.